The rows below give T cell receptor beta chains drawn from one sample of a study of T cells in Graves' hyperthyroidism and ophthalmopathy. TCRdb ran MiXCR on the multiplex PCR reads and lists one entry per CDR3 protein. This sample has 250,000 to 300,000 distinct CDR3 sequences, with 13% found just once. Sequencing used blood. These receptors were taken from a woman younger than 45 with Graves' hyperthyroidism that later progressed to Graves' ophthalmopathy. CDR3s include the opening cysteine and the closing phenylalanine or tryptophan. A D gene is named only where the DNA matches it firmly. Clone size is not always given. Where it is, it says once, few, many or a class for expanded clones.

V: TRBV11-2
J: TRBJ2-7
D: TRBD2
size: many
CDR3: CASSLTGGRTHEQYF
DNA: TGTGCCAGCAGCTTAACTGGCGGGAGGACCCACGAGCAGTACTTC

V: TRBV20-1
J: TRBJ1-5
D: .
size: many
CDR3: CSARGGGNGNQPQHF
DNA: TGCAGTGCTAGAGGTGGGGGGAATGGCAATCAGCCCCAGCATTTT

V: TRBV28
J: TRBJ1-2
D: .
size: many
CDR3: CASSSRDTSLFNYGYTF
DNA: TGTGCCAGCAGTTCCCGGGACACCTCTTTATTTAACTATGGCTACACCTTC

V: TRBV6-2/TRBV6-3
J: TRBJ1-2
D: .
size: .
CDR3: CASSVGRKGYTF
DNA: TGTGCCAGCAGTGTGGGGCGGAAAGGCTACACCTTC

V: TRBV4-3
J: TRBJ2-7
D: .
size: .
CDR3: CASSQDSAREQYF
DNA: TGCGCCAGCAGCCAAGATTCGGCGAGGGAGCAGTACTTC

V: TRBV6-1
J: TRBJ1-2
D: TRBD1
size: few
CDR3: CASRQGQYGYTF
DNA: TGTGCCAGCAGACAGGGGCAGTATGGCTACACCTTC

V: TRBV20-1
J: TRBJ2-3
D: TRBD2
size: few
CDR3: CSVRGRTSGRPDTQYF
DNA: TGCAGTGTTAGGGGGAGAACTAGCGGGAGGCCAGATACGCAGTATTTT

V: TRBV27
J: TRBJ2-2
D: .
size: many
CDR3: CASSLTGTGELFF
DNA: TGTGCCAGCAGTTTAACGGGCACCGGGGAGCTGTTTTTT

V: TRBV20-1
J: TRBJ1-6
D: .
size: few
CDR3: CSARWSGDRLETNSPLHF
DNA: TGCAGTGCTAGATGGAGCGGAGACAGGCTCGAAACTAATTCACCCCTCCACTTT

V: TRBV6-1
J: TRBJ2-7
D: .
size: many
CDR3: CASSEALGHPYEQYF
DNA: TGTGCCAGCAGTGAAGCTTTGGGGCACCCCTACGAGCAGTACTTC

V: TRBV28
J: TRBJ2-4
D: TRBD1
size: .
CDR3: CASSLSRTGGPKNIQYF
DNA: TGTGCCAGCAGTTTATCGCGGACAGGGGGGCCCAAAAACATTCAGTACTTC

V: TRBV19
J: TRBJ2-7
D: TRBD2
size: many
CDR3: CASSITGLAGVYEQYF
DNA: TGTGCCAGTAGTATAACAGGACTAGCGGGAGTCTACGAGCAGTACTTC

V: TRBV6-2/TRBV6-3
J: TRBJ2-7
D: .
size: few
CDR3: CASSSDRSSYEQYF
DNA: TGTGCCAGCAGTTCGGACCGTAGCTCCTACGAGCAGTACTTC

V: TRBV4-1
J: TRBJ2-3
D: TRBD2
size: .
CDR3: CASSQASLAGDTQYF
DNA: TGCGCCAGCAGCCAAGCATCGCTAGCGGGAGATACGCAGTATTTT

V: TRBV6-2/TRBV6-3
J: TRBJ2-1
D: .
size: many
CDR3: CASRIDFQSYNEQFF
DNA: TGTGCCAGCAGGATAGACTTCCAAAGCTACAATGAGCAGTTCTTC

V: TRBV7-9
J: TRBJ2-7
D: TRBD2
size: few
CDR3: CASSRSGTRSLGNEQYF
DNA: TGTGCCAGCAGCCGATCCGGGACTAGGAGCCTTGGGAACGAGCAGTACTTC

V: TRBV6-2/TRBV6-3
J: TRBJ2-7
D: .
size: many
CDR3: CASSPSPIQGEQYF
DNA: TGTGCCAGCAGTCCGTCCCCTATCCAAGGCGAGCAGTACTTC

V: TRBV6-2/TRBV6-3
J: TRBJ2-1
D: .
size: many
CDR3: CASRKVFYDNEQFF
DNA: TGTGCCAGCAGAAAAGTTTTCTATGACAATGAGCAGTTCTTC

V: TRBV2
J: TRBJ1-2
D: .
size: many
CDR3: CASSESGETYGYTF
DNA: TGTGCCAGCAGTGAGTCAGGGGAGACCTATGGCTACACCTTC

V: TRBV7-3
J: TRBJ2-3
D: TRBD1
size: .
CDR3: CASSLQGARADTQYF
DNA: TGTGCCAGCAGCTTACAGGGGGCGCGTGCAGATACGCAGTATTTT

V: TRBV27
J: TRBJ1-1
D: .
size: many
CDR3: CASSFGGQNTEAFF
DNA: TGTGCCAGCAGCTTCGGTGGACAGAACACTGAAGCTTTCTTT

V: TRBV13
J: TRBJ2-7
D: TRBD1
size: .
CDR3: CASSSTPGTGSSYEQYF
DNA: TGTGCCAGCAGCTCAACCCCCGGGACAGGGAGCTCCTACGAGCAGTACTTC

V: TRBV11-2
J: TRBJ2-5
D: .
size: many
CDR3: CASSLGLTGGQETQYF
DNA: TGTGCCAGCAGCTTAGGGCTAACCGGGGGACAAGAGACCCAGTACTTC

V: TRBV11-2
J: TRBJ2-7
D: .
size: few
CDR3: CASSFVSISYEQYF
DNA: TGTGCCAGCAGCTTCGTTAGCATCTCCTACGAGCAGTACTTC

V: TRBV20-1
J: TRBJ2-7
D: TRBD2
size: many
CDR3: CSARVSSAGGYEQYF
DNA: TGCAGTGCTAGAGTTTCCTCAGCGGGAGGGTACGAGCAGTACTTC

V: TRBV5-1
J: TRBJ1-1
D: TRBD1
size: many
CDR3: CASSLTGTGGSLMNTEAFF
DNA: TGCGCCAGCAGCTTAACCGGGACAGGGGGCTCCCTCATGAACACTGAAGCTTTCTTT

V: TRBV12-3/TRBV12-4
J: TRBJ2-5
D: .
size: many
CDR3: CASSSAAINLETQYF
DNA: TGTGCCAGCAGTTCAGCGGCTATCAATTTGGAGACCCAGTACTTC

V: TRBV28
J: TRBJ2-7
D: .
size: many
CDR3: CASSLRTAASSYEQYF
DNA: TGTGCCAGCAGTTTAAGGACGGCGGCCAGCTCCTACGAGCAGTACTTC

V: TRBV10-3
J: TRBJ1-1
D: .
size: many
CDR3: CAISGKNTEAFF
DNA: TGTGCCATCAGTGGAAAGAACACTGAAGCTTTCTTT

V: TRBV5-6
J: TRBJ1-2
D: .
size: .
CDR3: CASQGTGLYGYTF
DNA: TGTGCCAGCCAAGGGACGGGACTATATGGCTACACCTTC

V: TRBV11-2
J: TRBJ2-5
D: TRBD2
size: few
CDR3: CASRMGLGVQETQYF
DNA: TGTGCCAGCAGGATGGGACTAGGGGTACAAGAGACCCAGTACTTC

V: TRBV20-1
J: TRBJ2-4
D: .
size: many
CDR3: CSARASSGNIQYF
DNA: TGCAGTGCTAGAGCTAGTTCCGGAAACATTCAGTACTTC

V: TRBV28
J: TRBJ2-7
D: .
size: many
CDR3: CASSLAVSGGYEQYF
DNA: TGTGCCAGCAGTTTGGCAGTGTCCGGGGGCTACGAGCAGTACTTC

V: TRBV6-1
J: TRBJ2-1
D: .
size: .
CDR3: CASSSDGNEQFF
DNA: TGTGCCAGCAGTTCCGACGGTAATGAGCAGTTCTTC

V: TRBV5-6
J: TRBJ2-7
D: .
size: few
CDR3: CASSSLRGENEQYF
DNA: TGTGCCAGCAGCTCTTTGAGGGGTGAGAACGAGCAGTACTTC

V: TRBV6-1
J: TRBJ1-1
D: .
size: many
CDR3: CASSRPRVGGTEAFF
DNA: TGTGCCAGCAGCCGCCCCAGGGTGGGGGGGACTGAAGCTTTCTTT

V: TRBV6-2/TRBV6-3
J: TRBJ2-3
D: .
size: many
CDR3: CASSYSAGWADTQYF
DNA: TGTGCCAGCAGTTACTCGGCAGGATGGGCAGATACGCAGTATTTT

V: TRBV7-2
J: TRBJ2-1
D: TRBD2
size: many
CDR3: CASSLLAAGYNEQFF
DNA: TGTGCCAGCAGTTTACTAGCGGCGGGCTACAATGAGCAGTTCTTC

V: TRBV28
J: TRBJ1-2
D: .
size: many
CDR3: CASSPQDVNGYTF
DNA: TGTGCCAGCAGTCCTCAGGATGTGAATGGCTACACCTTC

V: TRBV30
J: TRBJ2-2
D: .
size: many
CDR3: CAWSQINTGELFF
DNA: TGTGCCTGGAGTCAGATTAACACCGGGGAGCTGTTTTTT

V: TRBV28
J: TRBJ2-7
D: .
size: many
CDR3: CASSLRIRDFDDEQYF
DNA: TGTGCCAGCAGTTTACGAATCCGGGACTTTGACGACGAGCAGTACTTC

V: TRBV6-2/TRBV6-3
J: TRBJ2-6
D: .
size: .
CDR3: CASSRSSGANVLTF
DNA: TGTGCCAGCAGCAGGAGTTCTGGGGCCAACGTCCTGACTTTC

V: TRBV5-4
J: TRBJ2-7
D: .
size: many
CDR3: CASSSGNSRYEQYF
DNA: TGTGCCAGCAGCTCCGGTAATTCCCGCTACGAGCAGTACTTC

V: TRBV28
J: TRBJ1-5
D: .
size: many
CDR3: CASRVRDQPQHF
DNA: TGTGCCAGCAGGGTAAGGGATCAGCCCCAGCATTTT

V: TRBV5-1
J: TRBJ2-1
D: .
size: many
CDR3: CASSPEGDEQFF
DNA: TGCGCCAGCAGCCCAGAGGGCGATGAGCAGTTCTTC

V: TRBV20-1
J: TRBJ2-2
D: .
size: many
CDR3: CSARQHLLNTGELFF
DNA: TGCAGTGCAAGACAGCACTTATTGAACACCGGGGAGCTGTTTTTT

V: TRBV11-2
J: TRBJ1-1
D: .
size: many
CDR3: CASSLGQGFAEAFF
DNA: TGTGCCAGCAGCTTAGGGCAGGGGTTCGCTGAAGCTTTCTTT

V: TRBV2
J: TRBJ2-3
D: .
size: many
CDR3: CASSVGPRTDTQYF
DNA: TGTGCCAGCAGTGTGGGACCGCGCACAGATACGCAGTATTTT

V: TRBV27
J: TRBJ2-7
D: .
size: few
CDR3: CASGQRVYYEQYF
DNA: TGTGCCAGCGGGCAGAGAGTTTATTACGAGCAGTACTTC

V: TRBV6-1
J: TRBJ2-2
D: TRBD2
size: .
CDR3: CASSGLLAGTGELFF
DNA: TGTGCCAGCAGTGGGCTTCTAGCGGGAACCGGGGAGCTGTTTTTT